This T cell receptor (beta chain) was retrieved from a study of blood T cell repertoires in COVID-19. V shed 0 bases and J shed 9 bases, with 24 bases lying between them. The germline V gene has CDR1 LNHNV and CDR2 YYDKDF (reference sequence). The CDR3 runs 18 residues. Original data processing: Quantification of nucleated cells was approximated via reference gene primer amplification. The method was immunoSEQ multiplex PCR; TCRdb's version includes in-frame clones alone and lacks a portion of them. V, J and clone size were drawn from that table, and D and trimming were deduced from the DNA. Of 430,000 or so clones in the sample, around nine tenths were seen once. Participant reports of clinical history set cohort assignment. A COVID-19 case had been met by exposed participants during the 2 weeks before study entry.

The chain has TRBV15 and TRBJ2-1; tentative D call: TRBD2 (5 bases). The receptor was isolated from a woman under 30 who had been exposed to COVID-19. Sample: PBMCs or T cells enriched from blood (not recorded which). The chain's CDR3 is CATSRDPLGVAARGEQFF. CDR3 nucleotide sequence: TGTGCCACCAGCAGAGATCCCCTCGGGGTGGCTGCGCGCGGTGAGCAGTTCTTC.